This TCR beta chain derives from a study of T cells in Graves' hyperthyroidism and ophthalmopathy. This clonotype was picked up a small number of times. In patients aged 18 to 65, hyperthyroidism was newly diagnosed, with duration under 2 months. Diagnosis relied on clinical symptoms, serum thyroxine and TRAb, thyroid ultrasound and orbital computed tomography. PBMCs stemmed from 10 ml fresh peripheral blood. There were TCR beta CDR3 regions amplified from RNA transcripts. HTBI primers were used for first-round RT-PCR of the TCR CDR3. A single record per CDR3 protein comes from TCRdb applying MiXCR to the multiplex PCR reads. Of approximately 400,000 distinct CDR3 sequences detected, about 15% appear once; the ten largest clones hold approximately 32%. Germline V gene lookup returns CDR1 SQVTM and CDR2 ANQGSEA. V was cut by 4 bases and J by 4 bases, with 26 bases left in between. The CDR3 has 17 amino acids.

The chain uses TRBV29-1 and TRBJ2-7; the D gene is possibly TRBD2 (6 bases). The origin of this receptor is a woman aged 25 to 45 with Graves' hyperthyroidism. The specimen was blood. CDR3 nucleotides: TGCAGCGTTGGTGGCCTCACGACGGGGAGGAAAAAATACGAGCAGTACTTC. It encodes CSVGGLTTGRKKYEQYF.